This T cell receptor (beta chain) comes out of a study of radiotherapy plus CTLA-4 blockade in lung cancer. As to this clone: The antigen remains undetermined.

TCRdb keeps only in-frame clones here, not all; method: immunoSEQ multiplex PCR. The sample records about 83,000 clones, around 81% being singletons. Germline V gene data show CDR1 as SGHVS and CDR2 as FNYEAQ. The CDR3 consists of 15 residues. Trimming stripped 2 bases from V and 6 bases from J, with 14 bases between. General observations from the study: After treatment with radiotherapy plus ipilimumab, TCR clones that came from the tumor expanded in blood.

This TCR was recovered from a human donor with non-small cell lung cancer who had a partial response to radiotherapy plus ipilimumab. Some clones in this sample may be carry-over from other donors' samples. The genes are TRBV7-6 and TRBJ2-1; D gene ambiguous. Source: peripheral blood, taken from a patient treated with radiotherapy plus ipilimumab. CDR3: CASSLNRARPNEQFF. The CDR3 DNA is TGTGCCAGCAGCTTAAACCGCGCTAGACCCAATGAGCAGTTCTTC.